A selection of T cell receptor beta chains follows, all from one sample in a study of T cells in Graves' hyperthyroidism and ophthalmopathy. MiXCR, applied by TCRdb to the multiplex PCR reads, yields one record per CDR3 protein. The sample has 250,000 to 300,000 distinct CDR3 sequences, less than 15% seen once. The sample consisted of blood. These receptors all stem from a woman aged 40 to 49 with Graves' hyperthyroidism that later progressed to Graves' ophthalmopathy. Both conserved end residues are part of each CDR3. D genes are given only for firm matches. Some rows mark clone size as missing; the rest say once, few, many or name a class of expanded clone.

clone_size: many
v_call: TRBV12-3/TRBV12-4
d_call: NA
j_call: TRBJ1-1
cdr3_aa: CASSFGGFTEAFF
cdr3_nt: TGTGCCAGCAGTTTCGGGGGGTTCACTGAAGCTTTCTTT

clone_size: NA
v_call: TRBV28
d_call: TRBD2
j_call: TRBJ2-7
cdr3_aa: CASSSRTSGRSVWYEQYF
cdr3_nt: TGCGCCAGCAGTTCGAGGACTAGCGGGAGATCTGTGTGGTACGAGCAGTACTTC

clone_size: NA
v_call: TRBV5-4
d_call: NA
j_call: TRBJ2-1
cdr3_aa: CASSLGPIGPSVDEQFF
cdr3_nt: TGTGCCAGCAGCTTGGGCCCTATCGGGCCCTCAGTGGATGAGCAGTTCTTC

clone_size: NA
v_call: TRBV12-3/TRBV12-4
d_call: NA
j_call: TRBJ1-5
cdr3_aa: CASSYNNQPQHF
cdr3_nt: TGTGCCAGCAGTTATAACAATCAGCCCCAGCATTTT

clone_size: many
v_call: TRBV29-1
d_call: NA
j_call: TRBJ2-4
cdr3_aa: CSVVWGTYENIQYF
cdr3_nt: TGCAGCGTTGTATGGGGGACATACGAAAACATTCAGTACTTC

clone_size: many
v_call: TRBV20-1
d_call: NA
j_call: TRBJ1-1
cdr3_aa: CSALLPGERNTEAFF
cdr3_nt: TGCAGTGCTCTCTTGCCCGGGGAGAGGAACACTGAAGCTTTCTTT

clone_size: many
v_call: TRBV28
d_call: NA
j_call: TRBJ2-7
cdr3_aa: CASSSPGLSGYEQYF
cdr3_nt: TGTGCCAGCAGCTCCCCGGGACTGTCGGGCTACGAGCAGTACTTC

clone_size: few
v_call: TRBV5-6
d_call: NA
j_call: TRBJ2-3
cdr3_aa: CASSSRPRGGTDTQYF
cdr3_nt: TGTGCCAGCAGCTCCCGACCCAGAGGGGGCACAGATACGCAGTATTTT

clone_size: many
v_call: TRBV2
d_call: NA
j_call: TRBJ1-1
cdr3_aa: CARQPRDSTEAFF
cdr3_nt: TGTGCCAGACAGCCGCGGGATTCGACTGAAGCTTTCTTT

clone_size: many
v_call: TRBV28
d_call: NA
j_call: TRBJ1-2
cdr3_aa: CASSPGYYGYTF
cdr3_nt: TGTGCCAGCAGCCCAGGGTATTATGGCTACACCTTC

clone_size: many
v_call: TRBV28
d_call: NA
j_call: TRBJ2-7
cdr3_aa: CASSPRGARSYEQYF
cdr3_nt: TGTGCCAGCAGTCCAAGGGGGGCCCGCTCCTACGAGCAGTACTTC

clone_size: many
v_call: TRBV6-1
d_call: TRBD2
j_call: TRBJ2-2
cdr3_aa: CASSSQRGDTGELFF
cdr3_nt: TGTGCCAGCAGTTCCCAGCGGGGAGATACCGGGGAGCTGTTTTTT

clone_size: many
v_call: TRBV7-9
d_call: NA
j_call: TRBJ1-1
cdr3_aa: CASSSEDRGFTMNTEAFF
cdr3_nt: TGTGCCAGCAGCTCCGAGGACAGAGGATTCACTATGAACACTGAAGCTTTCTTT

clone_size: NA
v_call: TRBV19
d_call: NA
j_call: TRBJ2-1
cdr3_aa: CASSTHGWGEQFF
cdr3_nt: TGTGCCAGTAGTACCCACGGATGGGGTGAGCAGTTCTTC

clone_size: many
v_call: TRBV11-1
d_call: NA
j_call: TRBJ2-2
cdr3_aa: CASSMQERAGELFF
cdr3_nt: TGTGCCAGCAGCATGCAGGAACGGGCCGGGGAGCTGTTTTTT

clone_size: NA
v_call: TRBV30
d_call: NA
j_call: TRBJ2-7
cdr3_aa: CAWRSPGPKHPEQYF
cdr3_nt: TGTGCCTGGAGGAGTCCGGGACCCAAGCATCCCGAGCAGTACTTC

clone_size: many
v_call: TRBV3-1
d_call: NA
j_call: TRBJ2-3
cdr3_aa: CASSQDSGAITQYF
cdr3_nt: TGTGCCAGCAGCCAAGATTCAGGAGCTATTACGCAGTATTTT

clone_size: many
v_call: TRBV19
d_call: TRBD1
j_call: TRBJ2-3
cdr3_aa: CASSVPGGGYTQYF
cdr3_nt: TGTGCCAGTAGCGTCCCAGGGGGCGGATATACGCAGTATTTT

clone_size: many
v_call: TRBV4-1
d_call: NA
j_call: TRBJ2-7
cdr3_aa: CASSQGVMTYEQYF
cdr3_nt: TGCGCCAGCAGCCAAGGGGTCATGACCTACGAGCAGTACTTC

clone_size: many
v_call: TRBV11-1
d_call: TRBD2
j_call: TRBJ2-1
cdr3_aa: CASSTGLGNEQFF
cdr3_nt: TGTGCCAGCAGCACCGGACTAGGGAATGAGCAGTTCTTC

clone_size: many
v_call: TRBV24-1
d_call: NA
j_call: TRBJ2-5
cdr3_aa: CATSPRDLWETQYF
cdr3_nt: TGTGCCACCAGTCCCCGGGACCTTTGGGAGACCCAGTACTTC

clone_size: NA
v_call: TRBV9
d_call: NA
j_call: TRBJ1-1
cdr3_aa: CASTMGEGAPTEAFF
cdr3_nt: TGTGCCAGCACCATGGGGGAAGGGGCCCCCACTGAAGCTTTCTTT

clone_size: NA
v_call: TRBV10-3
d_call: TRBD1
j_call: TRBJ2-4
cdr3_aa: CAISYSRTGETKNIQYF
cdr3_nt: TGTGCCATCAGTTACTCTCGCACAGGGGAAACCAAAAACATTCAGTACTTC

clone_size: many
v_call: TRBV28
d_call: NA
j_call: TRBJ2-2
cdr3_aa: CASSLGGENTGELFF
cdr3_nt: TGTGCCAGCAGTTTGGGGGGAGAGAACACCGGGGAGCTGTTTTTT

clone_size: many
v_call: TRBV3-1
d_call: TRBD2
j_call: TRBJ2-6
cdr3_aa: CASSQGSGSGANVLTF
cdr3_nt: TGTGCCAGCAGCCAGGGGAGCGGGAGCGGGGCCAACGTCCTGACTTTC

clone_size: many
v_call: TRBV19
d_call: NA
j_call: TRBJ1-1
cdr3_aa: CASSTGTNTEAFF
cdr3_nt: TGTGCCAGTAGTACCGGGACGAACACTGAAGCTTTCTTT

clone_size: many
v_call: TRBV20-1
d_call: TRBD1
j_call: TRBJ1-1
cdr3_aa: CSARGTGGWEAFF
cdr3_nt: TGCAGTGCTAGAGGGACAGGGGGCTGGGAAGCTTTCTTT

clone_size: many
v_call: TRBV2
d_call: NA
j_call: TRBJ1-3
cdr3_aa: CASSEGASGNTIYF
cdr3_nt: TGTGCCAGCAGTGAGGGAGCCTCTGGAAACACCATATATTTT

clone_size: many
v_call: TRBV9
d_call: NA
j_call: TRBJ1-2
cdr3_aa: CASSVGEAGAGYTF
cdr3_nt: TGTGCCAGCAGCGTAGGGGAGGCGGGGGCTGGCTACACCTTC

clone_size: many
v_call: TRBV19
d_call: TRBD1
j_call: TRBJ1-1
cdr3_aa: CASMRQGKNTEAFF
cdr3_nt: TGTGCCAGCATGAGACAGGGAAAGAACACTGAAGCTTTCTTT

clone_size: many
v_call: TRBV28
d_call: NA
j_call: TRBJ2-5
cdr3_aa: CASSLGGPETQYF
cdr3_nt: TGTGCCAGCAGTTTGGGAGGTCCTGAGACCCAGTACTTC

clone_size: NA
v_call: TRBV12-3/TRBV12-4
d_call: NA
j_call: TRBJ1-4
cdr3_aa: CASSSRIEKLFF
cdr3_nt: TGTGCCAGCAGTTCCAGGATTGAAAAACTGTTTTTT

clone_size: NA
v_call: TRBV20-1
d_call: TRBD1
j_call: TRBJ1-5
cdr3_aa: CSATDRAGSQPQHF
cdr3_nt: TGCAGTGCCACTGACAGGGCCGGATCACAGCCCCAGCATTTT

clone_size: many
v_call: TRBV2
d_call: TRBD2
j_call: TRBJ2-3
cdr3_aa: CASRSGGASTDTQYF
cdr3_nt: TGTGCCAGCAGGTCCGGGGGGGCTAGCACAGATACGCAGTATTTT